This T cell receptor beta chain was retrieved from a study of cytomegalovirus exposure and HLA in healthy donors. Researchers ran the PCR with 60 Vbeta and 13 Jbeta primers. Produced via immunoSEQ multiplex PCR; TCRdb's table is partial and in-frame only. In total, the table holds around 76,000 clones. Points from the study as a whole: Most observed TCR sequences were rare, whereas some public TCRs were detected in many donors. A link between a missense DCLRE1C variant and TCR beta V- and J-gene trimming emerged from a later analysis.

Nominal health characterized the donors when sampled, though unrecorded immune exposures were likely. A remark on this clone: No antigen is known for it.

Looked up from germline, CDR1 is MGHDK and CDR2 is SYGVNS. Trimming took 4 bases from V and 0 from J; bases not matched to a gene: 2. The CDR3 contains 14 residues. The chain is built from TRBV25-1 and TRBJ2-7; 8 positions match TRBD2. The clonotype comes from a boy aged 10-17 years in good health and CMV-seronegative. Sequencing was performed on PBMCs. The CDR3 DNA follows: TGTGCCAGCAGTGTAGCGGGGAGCTCCTACGAGCAGTACTTC. The encoded protein is CASSVAGSSYEQYF.